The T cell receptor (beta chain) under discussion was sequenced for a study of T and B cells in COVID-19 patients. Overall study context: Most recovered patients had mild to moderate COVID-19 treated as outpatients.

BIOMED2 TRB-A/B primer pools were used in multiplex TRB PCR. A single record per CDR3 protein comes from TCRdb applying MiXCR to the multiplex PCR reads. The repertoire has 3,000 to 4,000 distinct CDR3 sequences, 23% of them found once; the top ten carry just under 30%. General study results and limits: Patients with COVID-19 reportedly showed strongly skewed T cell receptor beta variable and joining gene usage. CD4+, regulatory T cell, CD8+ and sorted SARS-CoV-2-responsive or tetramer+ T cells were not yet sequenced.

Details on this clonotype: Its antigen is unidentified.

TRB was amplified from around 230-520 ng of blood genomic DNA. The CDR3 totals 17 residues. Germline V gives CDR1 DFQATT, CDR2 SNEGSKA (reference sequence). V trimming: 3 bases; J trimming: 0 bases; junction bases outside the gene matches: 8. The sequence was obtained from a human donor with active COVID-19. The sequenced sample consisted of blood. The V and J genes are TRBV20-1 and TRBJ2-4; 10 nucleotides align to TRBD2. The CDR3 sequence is CSASALAGNLAKNIQYF. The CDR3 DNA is TGCAGTGCTAGTGCACTAGCGGGAAACCTAGCCAAAAACATTCAGTACTTC.